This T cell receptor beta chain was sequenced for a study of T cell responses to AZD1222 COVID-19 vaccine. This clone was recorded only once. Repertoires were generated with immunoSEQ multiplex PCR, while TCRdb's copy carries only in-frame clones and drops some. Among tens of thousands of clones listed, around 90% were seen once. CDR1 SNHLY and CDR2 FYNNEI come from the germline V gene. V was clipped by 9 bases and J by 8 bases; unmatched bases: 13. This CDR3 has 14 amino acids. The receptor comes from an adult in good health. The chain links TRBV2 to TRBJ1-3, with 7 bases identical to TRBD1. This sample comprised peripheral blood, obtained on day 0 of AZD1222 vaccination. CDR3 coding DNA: TGTGCCAGACGACAGGGTAGCAGTCCGGACACCATATATTTT. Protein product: CARRQGSSPDTIYF.